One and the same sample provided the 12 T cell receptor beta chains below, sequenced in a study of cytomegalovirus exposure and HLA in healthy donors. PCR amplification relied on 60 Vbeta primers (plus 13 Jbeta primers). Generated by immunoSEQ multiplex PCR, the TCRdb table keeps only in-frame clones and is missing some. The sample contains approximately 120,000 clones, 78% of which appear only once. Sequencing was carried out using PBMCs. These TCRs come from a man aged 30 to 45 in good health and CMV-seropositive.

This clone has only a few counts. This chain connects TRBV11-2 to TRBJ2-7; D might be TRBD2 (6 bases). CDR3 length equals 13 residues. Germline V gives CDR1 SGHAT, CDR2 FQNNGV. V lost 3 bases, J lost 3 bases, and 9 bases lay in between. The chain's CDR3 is CASSLDYSYEQYF. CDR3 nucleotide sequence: TGTGCCAGCAGCTTGGACTACAGCTACGAGCAGTACTTC.

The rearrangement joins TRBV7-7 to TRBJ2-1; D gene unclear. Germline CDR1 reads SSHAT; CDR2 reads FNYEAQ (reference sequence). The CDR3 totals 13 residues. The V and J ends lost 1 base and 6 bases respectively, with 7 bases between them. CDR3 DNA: TGTGCCAGCAGCTTAGTTGTCAGCAATGAGCAGTTCTTC. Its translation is CASSLVVSNEQFF.

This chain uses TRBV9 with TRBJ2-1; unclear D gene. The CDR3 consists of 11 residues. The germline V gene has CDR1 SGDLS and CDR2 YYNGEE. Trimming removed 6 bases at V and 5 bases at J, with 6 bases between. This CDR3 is CASNRDNEQFF. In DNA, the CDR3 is TGTGCCAGCAATCGGGACAATGAGCAGTTCTTC. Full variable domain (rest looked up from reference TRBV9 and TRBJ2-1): DSGVTQTPKHLITATGQRVTLRCSPRSGDLSVYWYQQSLDQGLQFLIQYYNGEERAKGNILERFSAQQFPDLHSELNLSSLELGDSALYFCASNRDNEQFFGPGTRLTVL.

CDR3 sequence reads: CASSRLKRGLVEAFF. The CDR3 coding sequence is TGCGCCAGCAGCCGACTCAAGCGGGGGCTTGTGGAAGCTTTCTTT. This chain uses TRBV4-3 with TRBJ1-1; D possibly corresponds to TRBD1 (6 bases). Germline V CDR1 and CDR2: LGHNA, YSLEER. V lost 4 bases and J 8 bases, leaving 20 bases between the germline ends. The CDR3 is made up of 15 amino acids.

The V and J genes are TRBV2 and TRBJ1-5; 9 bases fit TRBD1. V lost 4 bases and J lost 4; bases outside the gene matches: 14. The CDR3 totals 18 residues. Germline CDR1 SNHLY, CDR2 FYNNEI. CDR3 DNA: TGTGCCAGCAGTGGGCTTTTTTCTGGGACAGGGTGGAATCAGCCCCAGCATTTT. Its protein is CASSGLFSGTGWNQPQHF.

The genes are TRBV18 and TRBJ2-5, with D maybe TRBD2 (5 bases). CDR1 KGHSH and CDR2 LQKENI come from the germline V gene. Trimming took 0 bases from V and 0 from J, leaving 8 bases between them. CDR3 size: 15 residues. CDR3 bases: TGTGCCAGCTCACCACCGAGCGGTTACCAAGAGACCCAGTACTTC. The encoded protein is CASSPPSGYQETQYF.

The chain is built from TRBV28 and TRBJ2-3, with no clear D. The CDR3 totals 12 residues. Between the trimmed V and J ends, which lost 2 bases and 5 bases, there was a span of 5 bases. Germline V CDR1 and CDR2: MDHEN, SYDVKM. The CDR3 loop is CASSLVVDTQYF. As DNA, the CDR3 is TGTGCCAGCAGTTTAGTCGTAGATACGCAGTATTTT.

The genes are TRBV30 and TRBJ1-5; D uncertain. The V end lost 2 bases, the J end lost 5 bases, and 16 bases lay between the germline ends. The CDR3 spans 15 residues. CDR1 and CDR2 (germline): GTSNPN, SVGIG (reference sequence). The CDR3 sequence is CAWSQHAGSYQPQHF. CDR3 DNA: TGTGCCTGGAGTCAACACGCCGGGAGCTATCAGCCCCAGCATTTT.

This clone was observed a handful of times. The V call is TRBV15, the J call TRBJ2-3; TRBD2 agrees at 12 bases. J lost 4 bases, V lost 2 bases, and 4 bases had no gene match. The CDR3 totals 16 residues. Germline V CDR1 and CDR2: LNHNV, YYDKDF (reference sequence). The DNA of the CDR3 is TGTGCCACCAGCAGACTAGCGGGAGGGCCAGCAGATACGCAGTATTTT. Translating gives CATSRLAGGPADTQYF.

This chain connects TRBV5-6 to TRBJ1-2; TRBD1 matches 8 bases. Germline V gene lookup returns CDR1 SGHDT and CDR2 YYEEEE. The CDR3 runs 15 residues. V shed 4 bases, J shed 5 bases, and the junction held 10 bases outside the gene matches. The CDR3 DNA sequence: TGTGCCAGCAGCCCCGACAGGGGAGGATCGTATGGCTACACCTTC. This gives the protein CASSPDRGGSYGYTF.

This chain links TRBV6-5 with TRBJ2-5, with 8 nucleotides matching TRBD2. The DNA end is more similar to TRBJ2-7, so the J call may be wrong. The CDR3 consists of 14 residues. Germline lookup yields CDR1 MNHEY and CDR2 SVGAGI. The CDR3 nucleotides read TGTGCCAGCAGTTACACTAGCGGCTCCTACGAGCAGTACTTC. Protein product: CASSYTSGSYEQYF.

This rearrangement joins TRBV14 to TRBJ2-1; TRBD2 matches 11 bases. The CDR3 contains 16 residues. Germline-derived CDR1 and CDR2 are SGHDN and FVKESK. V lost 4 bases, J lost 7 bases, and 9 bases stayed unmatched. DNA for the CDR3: TGTGCCAGCAGCCGCGGACTAGCGGGCTGGAGGAATGAGCAGTTCTTC. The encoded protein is CASSRGLAGWRNEQFF.